The 8 T cell receptor beta chains below were found in one sample sequenced in a study of OX40 agonist ivuxolimab in advanced cancers. Receptor amplification or capture employed the immunoSEQ multiplex PCR assay. Not all clones reach the TCRdb copy of this immuneACCESS table, which keeps in-frame sequences only. Checked studies attribute under half of the gap to unresolved V genes and leave the rest unexplained. The sample table holds tens of thousands of clones, of which 65% to 85% were seen once. In total, the top ten clones hold 21% of the sample. The sample was CD4+ or CD8+ T cells sorted from blood, taken in a trial of the OX40 agonist ivuxolimab. The receptor source for this set is an adult with an advanced solid tumor such as melanoma, head and neck, liver or kidney cancer.

This chain joins TRBV15 and TRBJ2-1, with 7 bases that match TRBD2. Trimming cost V 0 bases and J 2 bases; bases outside gene matches: 4. CDR1 and CDR2 from the germline V gene are LNHNV and YYDKDF (reference sequence). The CDR3 has 16 residues. The CDR3 loop reads CATSRDRGVTYNEQFF. The DNA of the CDR3 is TGTGCCACCAGCAGAGACCGGGGGGTGACCTACAATGAGCAGTTCTTC.

As concerns this clone: The junction and the germline gene differ at one end; a read error may be behind it. The chain links TRBV11-3 to TRBJ2-2, with unresolved D. This CDR3 has 14 amino acids. Germline values: CDR1 SGHNT, CDR2 YENEEA. CDR3 region: CASSLDGVTGELFF. As DNA, the CDR3 is TGTGCCAGCAGTTTAGATGGGGTTACCGGGGAGCTGTTTTTT.

This clone was detected only a few times. The genes are TRBV30 and TRBJ2-1; 14 bases fit TRBD2. The length of the CDR3 is 14 residues. The junction had 2 bases not matched to a gene; V was cut back by 1 base and J by 9 bases. The germline gives CDR1 GTSNPN, CDR2 SVGIG (reference sequence). This CDR3 is CAWSGLAGGFEQFF. In nucleotides, the CDR3 is TGTGCCTGGAGTGGACTAGCGGGAGGGTTTGAGCAGTTCTTC.

The chain combines TRBV4-2 with TRBJ1-5, with a possible D match to TRBD1 (6 bases). This CDR3 comprises 14 residues. Germline CDR1 LGHNA, CDR2 YNFKEQ. V gave up 4 bases and J gave up 4 bases, with 11 bases separating them. This CDR3 is CASSRYTGNQPQHF. The CDR3 DNA sequence: TGTGCCAGCAGCCGCTATACAGGGAATCAGCCCCAGCATTTT.

The CDR3 DNA sequence: TGCGCCAGCAGCCCTACACAGGGGCGGCACACTGAAGCTTTCTTT. Translation gives CASSPTQGRHTEAFF. The chain employs TRBV5-1 and TRBJ1-1, with 7 bases matching TRBD1. J lost 3 bases, V lost 4 bases, and 9 bases had no gene match. Germline-derived CDR1 and CDR2 are SGHRS and YFSETQ. This CDR3 region has 15 residues.

This chain uses TRBV7-6 with TRBJ2-7, with D perhaps matching TRBD1 (5 bases). This CDR3 contains 16 residues. The germline gives CDR1 SGHVS, CDR2 FNYEAQ. The V end was cut by 2 bases, the J end by 7 bases, with 21 bases between. The CDR3 region is CASSLKRGQVLGEQYF. CDR3 DNA: TGTGCCAGCAGCTTAAAGAGAGGACAAGTATTGGGAGAGCAGTACTTC.

The chain recombines TRBV2 with TRBJ2-3; D tentatively reads TRBD1 or TRBD2 (6 bases each). This CDR3 region has 16 residues. Looked up from germline, CDR1 is SNHLY and CDR2 is FYNNEI. The V end lost 6 bases, the J end lost 5 bases, and 21 bases lay between the germline ends. The CDR3 loop is CASRGGTFLILDTQYF. CDR3 nucleotides: TGTGCCAGCAGGGGCGGGACATTCCTAATATTAGATACGCAGTATTTT.

This clone has more than one count but fewer than ten. The chain uses TRBV6-6 and TRBJ1-2; D may be TRBD1 (6 bases). V was cut by 4 bases and J by 5 bases, with 11 bases left in between. The CDR3 length is 13 residues. Germline values: CDR1 MNHNY, CDR2 SVGAGI (reference sequence). CDR3 residues: CASSLDSGYGYTF. In nucleotides, the CDR3 is TGTGCCAGCAGTTTGGACAGTGGATATGGCTACACCTTC.